The next 14 T cell receptor beta chains were all read from a single sample in a study of human T cells and chemical hapten exposure. TCRdb passed the RACE reads through MiXCR, listing each CDR3 protein once. Seen here are 150,000 to 200,000 distinct CDR3 sequences, almost 30% observed once, and the top ten hold less than 3%. The time point is: pre-sensitization, week 0. Documented treatment: therapeutic diphenylcyclopropenone sensitization with weekly scalp DPC. Sequenced material: whole blood, taken in connection with sensitization to the hapten diphenylcyclopropenone (DPC). The receptors come from a woman aged 25-40 years with alopecia areata. Some clones in this sample may be carry-over from other donors' samples.

This clonotype was counted only a few times. This chain uses TRBV10-3 with TRBJ1-2; no reliable D call. Germline loops: CDR1 ENHRY, CDR2 SYGVKD. Trimming shortened V by 2 bases and J by 5 bases, and 12 bases separated the two germline ends. The CDR3 runs to 14 residues. DNA of the CDR3: TGTGCCATCAGTGAGGCGGATAGGTCGTATGGCTACACCTTC. It translates to CAISEADRSYGYTF.

This clonotype showed up just once. The genes are TRBV3-2 and TRBJ2-1; the D call TRBD2 from the table was never checked on the DNA. TRBV3-2 constitutes a pseudogene. The CDR3 extends over 18 amino acids. The CDR3, as DNA: TGTGCCAGCAGCCAAGTCATTCGTGCGGCCCACCCGTACAATGAGCAGTTCTTC. This gives the protein CASSQVIRAAHPYNEQFF.

The rearrangement joins TRBV29-1 to TRBJ2-3; no clear D. With 5 bases removed from V and 6 bases from J, the gap between germline ends came to 9 bases. The length of the CDR3 is 11 residues. Germline V gene data show CDR1 as SQVTM and CDR2 as ANQGSEA. CDR3 sequence: CSVKFWDTQYF. The CDR3, as DNA: TGCAGCGTTAAATTTTGGGATACGCAGTATTTT.

This clonotype was seen a few times. The V gene is TRBV9, the J gene TRBJ2-7; D gene ambiguous. Germline V CDR1 and CDR2: SGDLS, YYNGEE. The CDR3 has 13 amino acids. Trimming left V 0 bases short and J 6 bases short, with 10 bases between. The chain's CDR3 is CASSVVSAGEQYF. CDR3 coding DNA: TGTGCCAGCAGCGTAGTAAGTGCCGGCGAGCAGTACTTC.

The chain has TRBV27 and TRBJ1-2; 9 positions match TRBD1. The V segment lost 6 bases and the J segment 7 bases; nucleotides outside the gene matches: 9. The CDR3 sequence is 14 residues long. Germline V gene lookup returns CDR1 MNHEY and CDR2 SMNVEV (reference sequence). The CDR3 loop is CASRRQGEGGGYTF. The CDR3 DNA reads TGTGCCAGCAGGAGACAGGGGGAAGGTGGTGGCTACACCTTC.

The rearrangement links TRBV20-1 to TRBJ2-3; 8 bases agree with TRBD1. Germline V gene lookup returns CDR1 DFQATT and CDR2 SNEGSKA (reference sequence). This CDR3 contains 15 residues. Unmatched junction bases numbered 7, after V lost 3 bases and J lost 2 bases. CDR3 region: CSASSGQGVTDTQYF. In nucleotides, the CDR3 is TGCAGTGCTAGTTCCGGACAGGGCGTCACAGATACGCAGTATTTT.

The chain couples TRBV6-1 to TRBJ2-1; 7 positions agree with TRBD1. CDR1 and CDR2 from the germline V gene are MNHNS and SASEGT. Germline trimming cut 3 bases from V and 8 bases from J; bases unmatched to any gene: 4. The CDR3 contains 13 residues. The CDR3 region has the DNA TGTGCCAGCAGTGAGACAGGGATATATGAGCAGTTCTTC. This translates into CASSETGIYEQFF.

This clonotype was counted at least ten times. The chain combines TRBV29-1 with TRBJ2-1; 9 positions match TRBD2. Germline V gene lookup returns CDR1 SQVTM and CDR2 ANQGSEA. The CDR3 totals 14 residues. V was pared by 3 bases and J by 2 bases, with 2 bases of the junction left unmatched. CDR3 nucleotide sequence: TGCAGCGTTGAGCCTAGCGGGACCTACAATGAGCAGTTCTTC. Protein: CSVEPSGTYNEQFF.

This clonotype was detected a few times. The rearrangement joins TRBV29-1 to TRBJ1-5; 9 nucleotides align to TRBD1. V shed 4 bases and J 5 bases; nucleotides not matched to a gene: 3. Germline CDR1 SQVTM, CDR2 ANQGSEA. The CDR3 is 13 amino acids. The CDR3 bases are TGCAGCGTTGGACAGGGGGTTTATCAGCCCCAGCATTTT. This gives the protein CSVGQGVYQPQHF.

The J gene is TRBJ2-3, the V gene TRBV7-2; D is perhaps TRBD1 or TRBD2 (6 bases each). The CDR3 contains 15 residues. Germline assignment: CDR1 SGHTA and CDR2 FQGNSA. V was pared by 4 bases and J by 8 bases, with 19 bases between. This CDR3 reads CASSSPGAPYGTQYF. DNA of the CDR3: TGTGCCAGCAGCTCCCCGGGGGCCCCGTATGGTACGCAGTATTTT.

J is TRBJ2-7 and V is TRBV29-1; TRBD2 matches at 10 bases. Germline lookup yields CDR1 SQVTM and CDR2 ANQGSEA. The CDR3 length is 13 residues. With 6 bases clipped from V and 2 bases from J, the junction kept 4 bases outside the gene matches. The DNA of the CDR3 is TGCAGCGTGACGAGCGGGAGGGCCTACGAGCAGTACTTC. This translates into CSVTSGRAYEQYF.

V is TRBV9 and J is TRBJ2-3; TRBD2 matches at 8 bases. The CDR3 extends over 15 amino acids. V trimming: 3 bases; J trimming: 5 bases; junction bases outside the gene matches: 8. Germline V gene sequence: CDR1 SGDLS, CDR2 YYNGEE. The CDR3 protein is CASSGGTRNGDTQYF. For the CDR3, the DNA is TGTGCCAGCAGCGGGGGGACTAGAAATGGAGATACGCAGTATTTT.

This clonotype was recorded once. V and J are TRBV7-9 and TRBJ2-5, with TRBD1 matching over 9 bases. This CDR3 comprises 16 residues. J was trimmed by 3 bases and V by 5 bases; bases with no gene match: 10. Germline loops: CDR1 SEHNR, CDR2 FQNEAQ (reference sequence). CDR3 bases: TGTGCCAGCAGCCCATCCCCGGACAGGGGAAAAGAGACCCAGTACTTC. Translation: CASSPSPDRGKETQYF.

In this sample, this clonotype turned up a few times. J is TRBJ2-3 and V is TRBV5-4, with D unclear. Germline assignment: CDR1 SGHNT and CDR2 YYREEE (reference sequence). The V and J ends lost 0 bases and 1 base respectively, with 6 bases between them. The CDR3 runs to 14 residues. The CDR3 DNA sequence: TGTGCCAGCAGCTTGGTACCGGGCACAGATACGCAGTATTTT. As protein: CASSLVPGTDTQYF.